Listed below are T cell receptor beta chains from one sample, sequenced in a study of T cells in Graves' hyperthyroidism and ophthalmopathy. MiXCR, applied by TCRdb to the multiplex PCR reads, yields one record per CDR3 protein. The profile covers 300,000 to 450,000 distinct CDR3 sequences, with approximately 15% appearing a single time and around 20% taken by the ten largest. Sequencing was carried out using blood. The receptors were gathered from a woman under 40 with Graves' ophthalmopathy. The CDR3 runs from the conserved cysteine through the conserved F or W. The D gene is left open where the match is weak. A row's size may be missing; if present it is once, few, many or a size class.

>-|TRBV30|TRBJ1-2|-
TGTGCCTGGGCAGGGGCCAGAATTTCCCACACCTTC
CAWAGARISHTF
>many|TRBV2|TRBJ1-1|TRBD1
TGTGCCAAGGTTGAGGACAGGGGGTACAACACTGAAGCTTTCTTT
CAKVEDRGYNTEAFF
>many|TRBV12-3/TRBV12-4|TRBJ1-2|-
TGTGCCAGCAGAACCGGGACACCCTATGGCTACACCTTC
CASRTGTPYGYTF
>-|TRBV3-1|TRBJ1-6|-
TGTGCCAGCAGCCAAGATGGGCAAGCTGTTAATTCACCCCTCCACTTT
CASSQDGQAVNSPLHF
>-|TRBV5-8|TRBJ2-5|TRBD2
TGTGCCAGCAGCTTGGCCGGGACTAGCGGGTCTTCCCAAGAGCCCCAGTACTTC
CASSLAGTSGSSQEPQYF
>-|TRBV7-9|TRBJ2-2|-
TGTGCCAGCAGAGAGGGGGTAGGGCCCACCGGGGAGCTGTTTTTT
CASREGVGPTGELFF
>few|TRBV12-3/TRBV12-4|TRBJ2-7|-
TGTGCCAGCAAGGACAGCGCCTACGAGCAGTACTTC
CASKDSAYEQYF
>many|TRBV7-2|TRBJ2-1|TRBD2
TGTGCCAGCAGCTTATTTTTGACACTAGCGCCACAACGAAATGGATACAATGAGCAGTTCTTC
CASSLFLTLAPQRNGYNEQFF
>many|TRBV6-1|TRBJ1-2|-
TGTGCCAGCAGTGAAGCGCTTTTGGGGGAACGCTATGGCTACACCTTC
CASSEALLGERYGYTF
>many|TRBV6-1|TRBJ2-1|-
TGTGCCAGCAGTTACACAACGGACAGTTACAATGAGCAGTTCTTC
CASSYTTDSYNEQFF
>-|TRBV20-1|TRBJ2-3|TRBD2
TGCAGTGCTACGTCGGAGCCGGGGGGGCGCCCCACAGATACGCAGTATTTT
CSATSEPGGRPTDTQYF
>-|TRBV6-2/TRBV6-3|TRBJ2-7|TRBD1
TGTGCCAGCAGGGGGGACAGGGAGGCCTACGAGCAGTACTTC
CASRGDREAYEQYF
>many|TRBV2|TRBJ1-2|-
TGTGCCAGCAGTGATACCCGAGCTAACTATGGCTACACCTTC
CASSDTRANYGYTF
>-|TRBV5-5|TRBJ2-1|TRBD1
TGTGCCAGCAGCAAAATGACAGGGGGCGATGAGCAGTTCTTC
CASSKMTGGDEQFF
>once|TRBV7-3|TRBJ2-1|TRBD1
TGTGCCAGCAGCACGGGACAGGGCCACAATGAGCAGTTCTTC
CASSTGQGHNEQFF
>many|TRBV13|TRBJ2-5|-
TGTGCCAGCAAGAACCAGGGGGGCTACCAAGAGACCCAGTACTTC
CASKNQGGYQETQYF
>many|TRBV7-3|TRBJ2-2|-
TGTGCCAGCAGCTATTTGCCCGGGACCTCGGGGCTGGTGGGGAACACCGGGGAGCTGTTTTTT
CASSYLPGTSGLVGNTGELFF
>-|TRBV6-1|TRBJ2-5|TRBD1
TGTGCCAGCAGACACAGGGGTCCGGAGACCCAGTACTTC
CASRHRGPETQYF
>many|TRBV2|TRBJ1-5|-
TGTGCCAGCAACGAAAGGGTTTCCAATCAGCCCCAGCATTTT
CASNERVSNQPQHF
>many|TRBV2|TRBJ2-5|-
TGTGCCAGCAAGCCCGGGACATACCAAGAGACCCAGTACTTC
CASKPGTYQETQYF
>few|TRBV4-1|TRBJ2-7|-
TGCGCCAGCAGCCAAGCCACAGGGCTCTCCTACGAGCAGTACTTC
CASSQATGLSYEQYF
>many|TRBV6-5|TRBJ1-4|-
TGTGCCAGCAGTTACTCGTCAGGGATCGCAACTAATGAAAAACTGTTTTTT
CASSYSSGIATNEKLFF
>many|TRBV6-1|TRBJ2-5|-
TGTGCCAGCAGCCCGACCAAGAGGATAGGCACCCAGTACTTC
CASSPTKRIGTQYF
>many|TRBV10-1|TRBJ2-5|TRBD2
TGCGCCAGCAGTGAGTCCGGGACTAGCCGGGAGACCCAGTACTTC
CASSESGTSRETQYF
>many|TRBV20-1|TRBJ1-6|-
TGCAGTGCTAGAGAGGGGGGCGTCCCCTATAATTCACCCCTCCACTTT
CSAREGGVPYNSPLHF
>many|TRBV5-1|TRBJ2-7|-
TGCGCCAGCAGCATCGCCGGACAGAGCTCCTACGAGCAGTACTTC
CASSIAGQSSYEQYF
>-|TRBV6-5|TRBJ2-2|TRBD2
TGTGCCAGCAGTTACTTCGGGGGACTAGCGGATTACACCGGGGAGCTGTTTTTT
CASSYFGGLADYTGELFF
>-|TRBV29-1|TRBJ2-3|TRBD1
TGCAGCGTTGAATTTGGGACAGGGAATCCCGCAGATACGCAGTATTTT
CSVEFGTGNPADTQYF
>many|TRBV20-1|TRBJ2-7|TRBD1
TGCAGTGCCCAGAGCTCGACAGGGGGCGCCTACGAGCAGTACTTC
CSAQSSTGGAYEQYF
>many|TRBV6-1|TRBJ1-4|-
TGTGCCACACTGCCAGACTTTAACACGGACCCTAATGAAAAACTGTTTTTT
CATLPDFNTDPNEKLFF
>many|TRBV2|TRBJ1-2|TRBD1
TGTGCCAGCAGTGAAAAGGGGACAGTCAACTATGGCTACACCTTC
CASSEKGTVNYGYTF
>many|TRBV20-1|TRBJ2-2|-
TGCAGTGCTCAAACGGAGACACCCGGGGAGCTGTTTTTT
CSAQTETPGELFF
>many|TRBV7-3|TRBJ1-2|-
TGTGCCAGCAGCCCCGCGGGGGAAGAGATCTATGGCTACACCTTC
CASSPAGEEIYGYTF
>many|TRBV6-1|TRBJ1-2|-
TGTGCCAGCAGTCCCCTTTTCGGAAACTATGGCTACACCTTC
CASSPLFGNYGYTF
>many|TRBV7-9|TRBJ2-2|-
TGTGCCAGCAGCTTTGGGGAAACCGGGGAGCTGTTTTTT
CASSFGETGELFF
>few|TRBV12-3/TRBV12-4|TRBJ2-7|-
TGTGCCAGCAGTCCAAACAAAATATTCTACGAGCAGTACTTC
CASSPNKIFYEQYF
>many|TRBV6-1|TRBJ2-1|TRBD1
TGTGCCAGCAGTGGAGGACAGGGATCGTTGTATGAGCAGTTCTTC
CASSGGQGSLYEQFF
>many|TRBV10-1|TRBJ1-1|-
TGCGCCAGCAGTGAGTCCGGCCTGAACACTGAAGCTTTCTTT
CASSESGLNTEAFF
>-|TRBV14|TRBJ2-5|TRBD2
TGTGCCAGCAGCCGGGGGGGAGAGACCCTGTACTTC
CASSRGGETLYF
>few|TRBV4-1|TRBJ2-6|-
TGCGCCAGCAGCCAGGGGGGCCAGGAAAATACTGGGGCCAACGTCCTGACTTTC
CASSQGGQENTGANVLTF
>many|TRBV28|TRBJ2-7|-
TGTGCCAGCAGTTTACATCAGGGCGGCGAGCAGTACTTC
CASSLHQGGEQYF